The 26 T cell receptor beta chains in this list originate from one sample, sequenced in a study of vaccination and CD4 T cells after COVID-19. Oncomine TCR Beta short-read sequencing was applied to DNA from cultured CD4+ T cells. One entry per CDR3 protein results from TCRdb running MiXCR on the PCR reads. This sample has over 25,000 distinct CDR3 sequences, with roughly 57% found just once. Their specific antigens are unknown. Treatment meaning: roughly ten-day PBMC culture with coronavirus spike peptide pools or control peptides (ViraFEST assay). Specimen: CD4+ T cells from blood, cultured in vitro, collected after SARS-CoV-2 vaccination. The receptor source for this set is a human donor who received a COVID-19 vaccine.

The chain carries TRBV24-1 and TRBJ1-1; tentative D call: TRBD1 (6 bases). The CDR3 consists of 14 residues. The V end lost 4 bases, the J end lost 6 bases, and 14 bases lay between the germline ends. Germline lookup yields CDR1 KGHDR and CDR2 SFDVKD. Written as DNA, the CDR3 is TGTGCCACCAGTGAGAACAGGGTGAATTCTGAAGCTTTCTTT. This gives the protein CATSENRVNSEAFF.

The gene calls are TRBV11-2 and TRBJ2-4, with TRBD2 matching over 7 bases. V shed 5 bases and J 1 base; nucleotides not matched to a gene: 17. The CDR3 spans 19 residues. CDR1 and CDR2 from the germline V gene are SGHAT and FQNNGV. In DNA, the CDR3 is TGTGCCAGCAGCCCCGAAAGACTAGCCTTCTATGATGCCAAAAACATTCAGTACTTC. Its translation is CASSPERLAFYDAKNIQYF. The variable domain in full, with the rest retrieved from reference TRBV11-2 and TRBJ2-4, is EAGVAQSPRYKIIEKRQSVAFWCNPISGHATLYWYQQILGQGPKLLIQFQNNGVVDDSQLPKDRFSAERLKGVDSTLKIQPAKLEDSAVYLCASSPERLAFYDAKNIQYFGAGTRLSVL.

Regarding this clonotype: The junction differs from germline at one of its ends, possibly a read error. CDR3 sequence: CAISRTGHRYNEQFF. CDR3 nucleotide sequence: TGTGCCATCAGTCGGACAGGCCACCGTTACAATGAGCAGTTCTTC. The chain combines TRBV6-1 with TRBJ2-1, with TRBD1 identical over 7 bases. CDR1 is MNHNS, CDR2 SASEGT, per germline. The CDR3 has 15 amino acids.

This clonotype turned up a few times. This chain connects TRBV7-8 to TRBJ1-2, with 7 nucleotides matching TRBD1. From germline, CDR1 is SGHVS and CDR2 FQNEAQ. V gave up 0 bases and J gave up 3 bases; unmatched junction bases: 4. This CDR3 spans 15 amino acids. In nucleotides, the CDR3 is TGTGCCAGCAGCTTAGCTGCAGGGGGATACTATGGCTACACCTTC. Amino acid sequence: CASSLAAGGYYGYTF.

The V gene is TRBV7-9, the J gene TRBJ2-4, with D possibly matching TRBD1 (6 bases). The CDR3 runs 15 residues. Per germline, CDR1 SEHNR and CDR2 FQNEAQ (reference sequence). Trimming removed 2 bases at V and 10 bases at J, with 18 bases between. CDR3 nucleotides: TGTGCCAGCAGCTTATCAGGGGACGGGTTGGGGATTCAGTACTTC. Protein product: CASSLSGDGLGIQYF.

The chain couples TRBV19 to TRBJ2-1; 7 bases agree with TRBD1. CDR1 and CDR2 from the germline V gene are LNHDA and SQIVND (reference sequence). V lost 4 bases to trimming and J lost 6 bases; unmatched junction nucleotides: 9. The CDR3 runs 15 residues. CDR3 residues: CASSNDRDRGNEQFF. CDR3 coding DNA: TGTGCCAGTAGTAACGACAGGGATCGTGGCAATGAGCAGTTCTTC.

This clonotype came up a few times. In DNA form, the CDR3 reads TGTGCCAGCAGTTACTCAGGGGGGGGCTACACCTTC. Its translation: CASSYSGGGYTF. J is TRBJ1-2 and V is TRBV6-5, with D tentatively TRBD1 (6 bases). The CDR3 extends over 12 amino acids. V was pared by 0 bases and J by 8 bases, with 7 bases between. Germline V gives CDR1 MNHEY, CDR2 SVGAGI.

With respect to this clonotype: One end of the junction does not line up with germline, which may come from a read error. This chain uses TRBV28 with TRBJ1-5; unclear D gene. The germline V gene encodes CDR1 MDHEN and CDR2 SYDVKM. This CDR3 contains 17 residues. CDR3 residues: CASSPDPGTTLNRPQHF. The CDR3 coding sequence is TGTGCCAGCAGTCCCGATCCAGGCACCACCTTAAATCGGCCCCAGCATTTT.

The chain combines TRBV4-2 with TRBJ1-6; D not resolved. CDR1 is LGHNA and CDR2 is YNFKEQ in the germline V gene. The V end was cut by 4 bases, the J end by 0 bases, with 13 bases between. CDR3 length equals 17 residues. DNA of the CDR3: TGTGCCAGCAGCCTCTTTGGCTTGAGCTCCTATAATTCACCCCTCCACTTT. It specifies CASSLFGLSSYNSPLHF.

This chain connects TRBV20-1 to TRBJ1-6, with 11 bases that match TRBD1. V shed 6 bases and J 2 bases; nucleotides not matched to a gene: 9. The CDR3 has 17 amino acids. CDR1 and CDR2 from the germline V gene are DFQATT and SNEGSKA (reference sequence). Here the CDR3 reads CSATGTGGDPYNSPLHF. The CDR3 DNA sequence: TGCAGTGCAACCGGGACAGGGGGTGATCCCTATAATTCACCCCTCCACTTT.

V is TRBV6-1 and J is TRBJ1-6; 10 nucleotides match TRBD1. Germline loops: CDR1 MNHNS, CDR2 SASEGT. The CDR3 is 13 amino acids. Trimming at V came to 6 bases and at J to 11 bases, leaving 4 bases not matched to a gene. The CDR3 sequence: CASSDGQGAPLHF. The DNA for the CDR3 is TGTGCCAGCAGCGACGGACAGGGGGCACCCCTCCACTTT.

V gene TRBV19 combines with J gene TRBJ1-1, with unresolved D. The V gene's germline CDR1 is LNHDA and CDR2 SQIVND (reference sequence). Deletions cut 4 bases from V and 4 bases from J, with 4 bases between. The CDR3 covers 11 residues. CDR3 in DNA: TGTGCCAGTAGTACTGGCACTGAAGCTTTCTTT. Translation gives CASSTGTEAFF. The whole variable domain, filled in from reference TRBV19 and TRBJ1-1, reads DGGITQSPKYLFRKEGQNVTLSCEQNLNHDAMYWYRQDPGQGLRLIYYSQIVNDFQKGDIAEGYSVSREKKESFPLTVTSAQKNPTAFYLCASSTGTEAFFGQGTRLTVV.

This sequence joins TRBV20-1 and TRBJ1-2; D not resolved. The germline V and J ends were trimmed by 6 bases and 5 bases, with 16 bases remaining between them. The germline gives CDR1 DFQATT, CDR2 SNEGSKA (reference sequence). CDR3 length: 13 residues. CDR3 DNA sequence: TGCAGTGCCCAAAGCCGGGAGACTTATGGCTACACCTTC. Residues: CSAQSRETYGYTF.

CDR3 in DNA: TGTGCCATCAGTGATCCAAACCGGGAGACCCAGTACTTC. Its translation: CAISDPNRETQYF. This chain uses TRBV10-3 with TRBJ2-5; D is unresolved. This CDR3 contains 13 residues. Trimming left V 3 bases short and J 5 bases short, with 10 bases between. Germline V gene lookup returns CDR1 ENHRY and CDR2 SYGVKD.

This clonotype was detected a few times. The chain has TRBV12-3 or TRBV12-4 and TRBJ2-7; a possible D gene is TRBD1 (5 bases). Trimming pared 3 bases from V and 5 bases from J, leaving 8 bases between. The CDR3 consists of 12 residues. The CDR3 spells CASSLSGNEQYF. The CDR3 DNA reads TGTGCCAGCAGTTTGTCAGGGAACGAGCAGTACTTC.

By sample fraction, this clonotype is medium-sized. This chain connects TRBV6-1 to TRBJ2-6, with 11 bases identical to TRBD1. V lost 5 bases and J lost 1; bases outside the gene matches: 16. CDR3 size: 21 residues. Per the germline V gene, CDR1 is MNHNS and CDR2 is SASEGT. The CDR3 DNA sequence: TGTGCCAGCAGTAAAAATAGGGGACAGGGGGTCCCCAGATCTGGGGCCAACGTCCTGACTTTC. Translated: CASSKNRGQGVPRSGANVLTF.

The chain recombines TRBV4-2 with TRBJ2-5, with 8 bases aligning to TRBD2. The germline gives CDR1 LGHNA, CDR2 YNFKEQ. Losses at the gene ends were 0 bases for V and 4 bases for J; bases not matched to a gene: 7. The CDR3 contains 16 residues. This CDR3 reads CASSQDGESGGETQYF. The CDR3 DNA is TGTGCCAGCAGCCAAGACGGGGAGAGCGGGGGAGAGACCCAGTACTTC.

The chain combines TRBV7-9 with TRBJ1-5; TRBD1 matches at 8 bases. The V gene end was trimmed by 4 bases and the J gene end by 5 bases; junction bases not matched to a gene: 13. This CDR3 has 17 residues. Germline CDR1 is SEHNR and CDR2 is FQNEAQ (reference sequence). The DNA for the CDR3 is TGTGCCAGCAGCTCAAGGACAGGGAAATTCGTTGATCAGCCCCAGCATTTT. Its translation: CASSSRTGKFVDQPQHF.

The chain carries TRBV20-1 and TRBJ2-7; D could derive from TRBD1 or TRBD2 (6 bases each). The CDR3 sequence is 14 residues long. Trimming pared 0 bases from V and 2 bases from J, leaving 11 bases between. Germline values: CDR1 DFQATT, CDR2 SNEGSKA (reference sequence). The chain's CDR3 is CSARDWGAPYEQYF. As DNA, the CDR3 is TGCAGTGCTAGAGATTGGGGGGCGCCCTACGAGCAGTACTTC.

The chain has TRBV7-2 and TRBJ2-3, with TRBD2 identical over 9 bases. This CDR3 contains 18 residues. Trimming removed 4 bases from V and 4 bases from J; junction bases left unmatched: 15. Germline V gene lookup returns CDR1 SGHTA and CDR2 FQGNSA. The CDR3 nucleotides are TGTGCCAGCAGCTGGGGCGGGGGGGGCGCAGGTATTTCAGATACGCAGTATTTT. It yields the protein CASSWGGGGAGISDTQYF.

The V call is TRBV12-3 or TRBV12-4, the J call TRBJ2-1; D possibly corresponds to TRBD1 (7 bases). V dropped 6 bases and J dropped 2 bases, with 14 bases sitting between them. CDR3 length: 15 amino acids. DNA of the CDR3: TGTGCCAGCAGAACGCGGGACAGTGCCTACAATGAGCAGTTCTTC. Translating gives CASRTRDSAYNEQFF.

This clonotype was observed a handful of times. This chain connects TRBV6-1 to TRBJ1-5; the match to TRBD1 covers 7 bases. This CDR3 is built from 14 residues. The trim removed 6 bases at V and 3 bases at J, leaving 5 bases unmatched. Germline-derived CDR1 and CDR2 are MNHNS and SASEGT. The CDR3 loop reads CASRGGGFNQPQHF. The CDR3 DNA sequence: TGTGCCAGCAGGGGAGGGGGCTTCAATCAGCCCCAGCATTTT.

This clonotype showed up just once. J is TRBJ1-1 and V is TRBV19; TRBD1 agrees at 7 bases. The CDR3 is 13 amino acids. CDR1 and CDR2 from the germline V gene are LNHDA and SQIVND (reference sequence). V trimming: 10 bases; J trimming: 2 bases; junction bases outside the gene matches: 7. As DNA, the CDR3 is TGTGCCACCCGGGACAGATTAAACACTGAAGCTTTCTTT. The encoded protein is CATRDRLNTEAFF.

This chain links TRBV24-1 with TRBJ1-1; TRBD1 matches at 10 bases. Germline assignment: CDR1 KGHDR and CDR2 SFDVKD. Unmatched junction bases numbered 7, after V lost 7 bases and J lost 6 bases. The CDR3 covers 14 residues. CDR3 loop: CATSKGQGTSEAFF. DNA for the CDR3: TGTGCCACCAGCAAGGGACAGGGGACGTCTGAAGCTTTCTTT.

This chain connects TRBV5-4 to TRBJ2-3; 14 bases map to TRBD2. This CDR3 is 16 amino acids long. V shed 3 bases, J shed 2 bases, and the junction held 2 bases outside the gene matches. Per the germline V gene, CDR1 is SGHNT and CDR2 is YYREEE (reference sequence). The CDR3 coding sequence is TGTGCCAGCAGCTGGGGACTAGCGGGGGTCACAGATACGCAGTATTTT. Amino acids: CASSWGLAGVTDTQYF.

The V and J genes are TRBV6-2 or TRBV6-3 and TRBJ2-3; 13 bases fit TRBD2. Germline lookup yields CDR1 MNHEY and CDR2 SVGEGT. This CDR3 spans 17 amino acids. The ends lost 6 bases at V and 0 bases at J; junction bases unmatched: 6. The CDR3, as DNA: TGTGCCAGCAGCCCCGGACTAGCGGGGGTTAGCACAGATACGCAGTATTTT. Protein product: CASSPGLAGVSTDTQYF.